This entry concerns a single T cell receptor beta chain. Its specificity is not known. This record comes from a study of radiotherapy plus CTLA-4 blockade in lung cancer. As for the study in general: Across the patients, objective responses occurred in less than 20%, and disease control in roughly 30%.

Whole-study results and caveats: Radiotherapy plus ipilimumab was followed by expansion in blood of tumor-derived TCR clones. Alongside interferon-beta, early blood T cell clone dynamics were reportedly the best predictor of response.

Profiling relied on immunoSEQ multiplex PCR, and the TCRdb table lists in-frame clones only, not all of them. The sample yields some 110,000 clones, roughly 86% seen once. Ipilimumab CTLA-4 blockade and focal radiation were given to patients with chemo-refractory metastatic non-small-cell lung cancer. This specimen was peripheral blood, taken from a patient treated with radiotherapy plus ipilimumab. The sequence was collected from a human donor with non-small cell lung cancer that progressed on radiotherapy plus ipilimumab. Some clones in this sample may be carry-over from other donors' samples.

The CDR3 is CASSPPGEKLFF. CDR3 nucleotides: TGTGCCAGCAGCCCCCCGGGTGAAAAACTGTTTTTT. V gene TRBV7-9 combines with J gene TRBJ1-4; D ambiguous. This CDR3 region has 12 residues. Germline assignment: CDR1 SEHNR and CDR2 FQNEAQ (reference sequence). V was shortened by 5 bases and J by 7 bases, with 8 bases between the two germline ends.